This TCR beta chain came from a study of T cell responses to AZD1222 COVID-19 vaccine. The study's findings and limits: The study reported that nearly half of spike-specific TCRs target unmutated variant regions. The donor group comprised mostly white British people and more females; the analysis possibly underestimated clonal diversity. At study baseline, merely five or six AZD1222 recipients were seropositive.

Of note for this clone: Its antigen is not known.

The protocol was immunoSEQ multiplex PCR, while the TCRdb copy is restricted to in-frame clones and leaves out a portion. Counted here are about 120,000 clones, 70% to 90% occurring once; the ten biggest clones make up roughly 4%. Trimming took off 1 base at V and 8 bases at J, with 8 bases between the two ends. Germline V gives CDR1 LGHDT, CDR2 YNNKEL (reference sequence). The CDR3 contains 12 residues. Sequencing was performed on peripheral blood, taken on day 0 of AZD1222 vaccination. The gene calls are TRBV3-1 (or the pseudogene TRBV3-2) and TRBJ1-2; unclear D gene. This clonotype originated in an adult in good health. DNA of the CDR3: TGTGCCAGCAGCCAAGTTGAGAGAGGCTACACCTTC. Protein product: CASSQVERGYTF.